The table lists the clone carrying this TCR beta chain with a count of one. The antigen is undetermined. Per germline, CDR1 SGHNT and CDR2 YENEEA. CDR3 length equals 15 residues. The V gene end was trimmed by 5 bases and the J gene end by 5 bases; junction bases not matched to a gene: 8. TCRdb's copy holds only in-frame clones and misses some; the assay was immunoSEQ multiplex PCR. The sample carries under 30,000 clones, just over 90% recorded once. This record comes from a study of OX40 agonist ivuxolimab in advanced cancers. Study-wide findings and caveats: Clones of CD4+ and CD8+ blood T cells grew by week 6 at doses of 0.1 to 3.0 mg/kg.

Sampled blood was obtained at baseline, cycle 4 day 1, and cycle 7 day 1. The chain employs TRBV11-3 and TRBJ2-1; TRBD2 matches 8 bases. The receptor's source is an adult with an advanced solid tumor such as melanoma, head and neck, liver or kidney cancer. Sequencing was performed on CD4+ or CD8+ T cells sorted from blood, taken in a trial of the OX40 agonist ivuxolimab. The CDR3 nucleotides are TGTGCCAGCAGCCATAAGCTAGCGGGCCACAATGAGCAGTTCTTC. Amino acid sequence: CASSHKLAGHNEQFF.